Presented here are 27 T cell receptor beta chains from one specimen sequenced in a study of blood T cells in healthy people across ages. It was with a sample-barcoded 5' primer and a J-beta primer mix that a second PCR of roughly 7 to 12 cycles was run. TCRdb recomputed calls from the 5' RACE reads with MiXCR, one row per CDR3 protein. The top ten hold approximately 17% of the sample, which has about 1 million distinct CDR3 sequences, more than 40% seen once. Sequencing used blood. These receptors were taken from an older woman in good health.

J is TRBJ2-7 and V is TRBV6-2 or TRBV6-3, with D possibly being TRBD1 (6 bases). The CDR3 length is 13 residues. Trimming removed 6 bases from V and 3 bases from J, with 12 bases in between. CDR1 and CDR2 from the germline V gene are MNHEY and SVGEGT. CDR3 DNA: TGTGCCAGCAGGGACAGCTTAAGCTACGAGCAGTACTTC. Amino acids: CASRDSLSYEQYF.

The genes are TRBV20-1 and TRBJ2-3; D may be TRBD2 (6 bases). The length of the CDR3 is 15 residues. Germline V lookup: CDR1 DFQATT, CDR2 SNEGSKA (reference sequence). V lost 6 bases, J lost 2 bases, and 18 bases lay in between. The CDR3 sequence is CSAPLRETFTDTQYF. The CDR3 nucleotides are TGCAGTGCCCCCCTTCGGGAGACCTTCACAGATACGCAGTATTTT.

The gene calls are TRBV7-2 and TRBJ2-2; D remains unclear. Germline V gene data show CDR1 as SGHTA and CDR2 as FQGNSA. This CDR3 has 16 amino acids. The V end lost 1 base, the J end lost 1 base, and 10 bases lay between the germline ends. The DNA of the CDR3 is TGTGCCAGCAGCTTAGTAGCAGACCTGAACACCGGGGAGCTGTTTTTT. Its translation: CASSLVADLNTGELFF.

Written as DNA, the CDR3 is TGCGCCAGCAGCTACCACACGGCAACTAATGAAAAACTGTTTTTT. The encoded protein is CASSYHTATNEKLFF. The rearrangement links TRBV5-1 to TRBJ1-4, with D unresolved. CDR3 length: 15 amino acids. Germline V gives CDR1 SGHRS, CDR2 YFSETQ. V dropped 3 bases and J dropped 0 bases, with 9 bases sitting between them.

The V gene is TRBV20-1, the J gene TRBJ2-1, with a tentative D call TRBD2 (7 bases). Germline CDR1 DFQATT, CDR2 SNEGSKA (reference sequence). The CDR3 consists of 11 residues. The CDR3 region has the DNA TGCAGCGGGGGGCACGGAGATGAGCAGTTCTTC. Amino acid sequence: CSGGHGDEQFF.

The J gene is TRBJ1-5, the V gene TRBV29-1; a weak D match, TRBD1 (5 bases). V lost 4 bases to trimming and J lost 3 bases, with 13 bases between them. Germline V CDR1 and CDR2: SQVTM, ANQGSEA. The CDR3 consists of 14 residues. The CDR3 nucleotides are TGCAGCGTTGTCCCACGGGGGGTCAATCAGCCCCAGCATTTT. Its protein product is CSVVPRGVNQPQHF. The full variable domain, rest sourced from reference TRBV29-1 and TRBJ1-5, is SAVISQKPSRDICQRGTSLTIQCQVDSQVTMMFWYRQQPGQSLTLIATANQGSEATYESGFVIDKFPISRPNLTFSTLTVSNMSPEDSSIYLCSVVPRGVNQPQHFGDGTRLSIL.

The chain has TRBV24-1 and TRBJ2-1, with 9 bases aligning to TRBD2. The length of the CDR3 is 16 residues. V lost 4 bases, J lost 2 bases, and 5 bases stayed unmatched. CDR1 KGHDR and CDR2 SFDVKD come from the germline V gene. DNA of the CDR3: TGTGCCACCAGTGAGACTAGCGGAAACCCCTACAATGAGCAGTTCTTC. Its protein product is CATSETSGNPYNEQFF.

The chain employs TRBV27 and TRBJ2-1, with TRBD2 matching 7 bases. This CDR3 spans 17 amino acids. Trimming at V came to 9 bases and at J to 0 bases, leaving 14 bases not matched to a gene. From germline, CDR1 is MNHEY and CDR2 SMNVEV (reference sequence). The CDR3 sequence is CASQFTLLADSYNEQFF. CDR3 sequence (DNA): TGTGCCAGTCAGTTTACCTTGCTAGCGGACTCCTACAATGAGCAGTTCTTC.

This clonotype was counted between two and nine times. The chain employs TRBV4-1 and TRBJ1-4; D might be TRBD1 (5 bases). The CDR3 runs to 15 residues. CDR1 is MGHRA, CDR2 YSYEKL, per germline. V was clipped by 1 base and J by 4 bases, with 10 bases between them. CDR3 nucleotides: TGCGCCAGCAGCCAAGGGGGCTGGAATAATGAAAAACTGTTTTTT. Protein sequence: CASSQGGWNNEKLFF.

The V call is TRBV20-1, the J call TRBJ2-5; maybe TRBD2 (6 bases). The V end was cut by 0 bases, the J end by 2 bases, with 13 bases between. CDR1 and CDR2 (germline): DFQATT, SNEGSKA (reference sequence). The CDR3 spans 15 residues. CDR3 in amino acids: CSARDALAVQETQYF. The CDR3 DNA reads as TGCAGTGCTAGAGATGCACTAGCAGTACAAGAGACCCAGTACTTC.

This clonotype has just a few counts. The gene calls are TRBV30 and TRBJ2-1; tentative D call: TRBD2 (6 bases). The CDR3 spans 14 residues. V shed 0 bases and J shed 8 bases, with 14 bases lying between them. CDR1 is GTSNPN and CDR2 is SVGIG in the germline V gene (reference sequence). The CDR3 loop reads CAWSVLGRRDEQFF. The CDR3 DNA is TGTGCCTGGAGTGTTTTGGGTAGGAGGGATGAGCAGTTCTTC.

This chain connects TRBV7-6 to TRBJ2-1; TRBD2 matches 10 bases. CDR3 size: 16 residues. CDR1 and CDR2 from the germline V gene are SGHVS and FNYEAQ. The ends lost 3 bases at V and 5 bases at J; junction bases unmatched: 7. The CDR3 nucleotides read TGTGCCAGCAGCTTTGGGAGCGGGAGGGCCAACAATGAGCAGTTCTTC. Translating it yields CASSFGSGRANNEQFF.

The V call is TRBV27, the J call TRBJ2-4; the match to TRBD1 covers 10 bases. The CDR3 spans 16 residues. Per germline, CDR1 MNHEY and CDR2 SMNVEV (reference sequence). V lost 0 bases to trimming and J lost 1 base; unmatched junction nucleotides: 0. CDR3 DNA sequence: TGTGCCAGCAGTTTATCGGGACAGGGGGCCAAAAACATTCAGTACTTC. Protein sequence: CASSLSGQGAKNIQYF.

The chain combines TRBV6-2 or TRBV6-3 with TRBJ2-7, with D maybe TRBD2 (5 bases). The CDR3 has 13 residues. Germline CDR1 and CDR2: MNHEY and SVGEGT. Trimming removed 2 bases at V and 7 bases at J, with 12 bases between. The CDR3 is CASSYGGFGEQYF. DNA of the CDR3: TGTGCCAGCAGTTACGGAGGCTTCGGGGAGCAGTACTTC.

The J gene is TRBJ1-5, the V gene TRBV28, with TRBD1 matching over 7 bases. Trimming took 5 bases from V and 4 from J; bases not matched to a gene: 11. Germline CDR1 MDHEN, CDR2 SYDVKM. The CDR3 runs to 16 residues. The CDR3 loop reads CASSPRGAGGNQPQHF. The CDR3 coding sequence is TGTGCCAGCAGTCCCCGGGGGGCAGGGGGTAATCAGCCCCAGCATTTT.

This clonotype has a handful of counts. The chain employs TRBV12-3 or TRBV12-4 and TRBJ2-1; no definite D call. The CDR3 extends over 15 amino acids. Deletions cut 0 bases from V and 10 bases from J, with 16 bases between. In DNA form, the CDR3 reads TGTGCCAGCAGTTTAGCTCGTAGCCTCCCTGGAGAGCAGTTCTTC. Protein sequence: CASSLARSLPGEQFF.

The chain carries TRBV20-1 and TRBJ1-5, with D possibly matching TRBD1 (6 bases). The CDR3 covers 14 residues. Between the trimmed V and J ends, which lost 3 bases and 1 base, there was a span of 10 bases. Germline loops: CDR1 DFQATT, CDR2 SNEGSKA (reference sequence). The CDR3 loop is CSASKQGSNQPQHF. The CDR3 nucleotides read TGCAGTGCTAGTAAACAGGGCAGCAATCAGCCCCAGCATTTT.

V and J are TRBV7-8 and TRBJ1-4; unclear D gene. The germline CDR1 and CDR2 sequences are SGHVS and FQNEAQ. V shed 0 bases and J shed 8 bases, with 10 bases lying between them. The CDR3 extends over 14 amino acids. This CDR3 is CASSLATTGEKLFF. In DNA, the CDR3 is TGTGCCAGCAGCTTAGCGACAACGGGGGAAAAACTGTTTTTT.

The V call is TRBV4-2, the J call TRBJ2-2, with TRBD1 matching 7 bases. The CDR3 runs 16 residues. Losses at the gene ends were 1 base for V and 4 bases for J; bases not matched to a gene: 6. Per germline, CDR1 LGHNA and CDR2 YNFKEQ. The CDR3 DNA is TGTGCCAGCAGCCAAGGAACAGGGGCGAGCACCGGGGAGCTGTTTTTT. Translating it yields CASSQGTGASTGELFF.

The V gene is TRBV20-1, the J gene TRBJ2-1; no firm D call. The CDR3 is made up of 10 amino acids. CDR1 and CDR2 from the germline V gene are DFQATT and SNEGSKA (reference sequence). V dropped 6 bases and J dropped 5 bases, with 5 bases sitting between them. CDR3 coding DNA: TGCAGTGCCCTCAACAATGAGCAGTTCTTC. Its protein is CSALNNEQFF.

The V gene is TRBV27, the J gene TRBJ2-7, with D possibly being TRBD2 (7 bases). V lost 6 bases and J 5 bases, leaving 20 bases between the germline ends. Germline CDR1 MNHEY, CDR2 SMNVEV (reference sequence). The CDR3 totals 15 residues. CDR3 loop: CASRPTGRVGHEQYF. DNA of the CDR3: TGTGCCAGCAGACCCACAGGGAGGGTCGGGCACGAGCAGTACTTC.

The rearrangement uses TRBV11-2 and TRBJ1-4; D uncertain. The V gene's germline CDR1 is SGHAT and CDR2 FQNNGV. The CDR3 runs 16 residues. V lost 1 base, J lost 0 bases, and 9 bases lay in between. This CDR3 is CASSLGTLATNEKLFF. CDR3 DNA: TGTGCCAGCAGCTTAGGGACCTTAGCAACTAATGAAAAACTGTTTTTT.

The chain carries TRBV28 and TRBJ2-1; no firm D call. The CDR3 consists of 15 residues. Trimming shortened V by 5 bases and J by 6 bases, and 17 bases separated the two germline ends. CDR1 and CDR2 (germline): MDHEN, SYDVKM. The CDR3 DNA reads as TGTGCCAGCAGTCCTTACCAGCAGAGCTTCAATGAGCAGTTCTTC. This translates into CASSPYQQSFNEQFF.

The J gene is TRBJ1-2, the V gene TRBV6-1, with TRBD1 matching 8 bases. V lost 9 bases, J lost 7 bases, and 7 bases stayed unmatched. The germline CDR1 and CDR2 sequences are MNHNS and SASEGT. This CDR3 is built from 12 residues. The CDR3 is CASRTGNRGYTF. The CDR3 DNA reads as TGTGCCAGTCGGACAGGGAACCGTGGCTACACCTTC.

The chain is built from TRBV11-2 and TRBJ2-7, with TRBD2 matching over 10 bases. The CDR3 totals 16 residues. Germline V gene data show CDR1 as SGHAT and CDR2 as FQNNGV. Trimming cost V 0 bases and J 0 bases; bases outside gene matches: 2. CDR3 loop: CASSLEPSGSSYEQYF. In nucleotides, the CDR3 is TGTGCCAGCAGCTTAGAACCTAGCGGGAGCTCCTACGAGCAGTACTTC.

On this clonotype: The junction and the germline gene differ at one end; a read error may be behind it. The gene calls are TRBV7-9 and TRBJ2-7, with D unresolved. The DNA end is a closer match to TRBJ2-5, so the J assignment may be wrong. CDR1 and CDR2 from the germline V gene are SEHNR and FQNEAQ (reference sequence). The CDR3 loop spans 13 amino acids. CDR3 in amino acids: CASSVARSETQYF. CDR3 DNA sequence: TGTGCCAGCAGCGTAGCTAGGTCGGAGACCCAGTACTTC.

Many counts were recorded for this clonotype. The CDR3 bases are TGTGCCAGCAGCTGGGACCGTAACAATGAGCAGTTCTTC. Its protein is CASSWDRNNEQFF. The J gene is TRBJ2-1, the V gene TRBV11-2; D tentatively reads TRBD1 or TRBD2 (5 bases each). Per the germline V gene, CDR1 is SGHAT and CDR2 is FQNNGV. Trimming removed 4 bases from V and 5 bases from J, with 9 bases in between. The CDR3 covers 13 residues.